The rows below give T cell receptor beta chains drawn from one sample of a study of identical twins. TCRdb used MiXCR to reprocess the 5' RACE reads, holding one entry per CDR3 protein. The sample contains around 1.7 million distinct CDR3 sequences, 32% of which appear only once. Sequenced material: cord blood. The receptor set was obtained from a newborn girl in good health. CDR3s include the opening cysteine and the closing phenylalanine or tryptophan. Each record gives: CDR3 protein, CDR3 DNA, V gene, D gene, J gene, clone size. The D gene is left open where the match is weak. Rows give clone size only sometimes, using once, few, many, or a class for an expanded clone.

CDR3: CASNFPYQPQHF
DNA: TGTGCCAGCAACTTCCCGTATCAGCCCCAGCATTTT
V: TRBV7-9
D: .
J: TRBJ1-5
size: once

CDR3: CASSLPAGGFSYNEQFF
DNA: TGCGCCAGCAGCTTGCCAGCGGGAGGGTTCTCCTACAATGAGCAGTTCTTC
V: TRBV5-1
D: TRBD2
J: TRBJ2-1
size: .

CDR3: CASSNPAGVLINEQFF
DNA: TGTGCCAGCAGTAACCCAGCGGGGGTATTAATCAATGAGCAGTTCTTC
V: TRBV11-2
D: TRBD2
J: TRBJ2-1
size: .

CDR3: CATSEGLAGGVGNEQFF
DNA: TGTGCCACCAGTGAGGGGCTAGCGGGAGGTGTAGGCAATGAGCAGTTCTTC
V: TRBV24-1
D: TRBD2
J: TRBJ2-1
size: .

CDR3: CSVDTPAGHYEQYF
DNA: TGCAGCGTTGACACACCTGCCGGACACTACGAGCAGTACTTC
V: TRBV29-1
D: .
J: TRBJ2-7
size: many

CDR3: CASSKGDGAYEQYF
DNA: TGCGCCAGCAGCAAGGGGGACGGGGCCTACGAGCAGTACTTC
V: TRBV5-1
D: .
J: TRBJ2-7
size: .

CDR3: CSVSSGRSQETQYF
DNA: TGCAGCGTTTCTAGCGGGAGGTCCCAAGAGACCCAGTACTTC
V: TRBV29-1
D: TRBD2
J: TRBJ2-5
size: many

CDR3: CASSQAPISYEQYF
DNA: TGCGCCAGCAGCCAAGCCCCGATCTCCTACGAGCAGTACTTC
V: TRBV4-1
D: .
J: TRBJ2-7
size: .

CDR3: CASSHRDRGSYEQYF
DNA: TGTGCCAGCAGTCATCGGGACAGGGGATCCTACGAGCAGTACTTC
V: TRBV7-9
D: TRBD1
J: TRBJ2-7
size: .

CDR3: CASSQDSAPNEQYF
DNA: TGTGCCAGCAGCCAAGATTCCGCGCCCAATGAGCAGTACTTC
V: TRBV4-2
D: .
J: TRBJ2-7
size: .

CDR3: CASSQTGRVRSEQFF
DNA: TGCGCCAGCAGCCAAACGGGACGAGTTCGAAGTGAGCAGTTCTTC
V: TRBV4-1
D: .
J: TRBJ2-1
size: .

CDR3: CASSLGQGAHRENTEAFF
DNA: TGTGCCAGCAGCTTGGGACAGGGGGCGCATCGGGAGAACACTGAAGCTTTCTTT
V: TRBV5-5
D: TRBD1
J: TRBJ1-1
size: .

CDR3: CASSYRQGFNEKLFF
DNA: TGTGCCAGCAGTTACCGACAGGGGTTTAATGAAAAACTGTTTTTT
V: TRBV6-6
D: TRBD1
J: TRBJ1-4
size: .

CDR3: CASGLGFYEQYF
DNA: TGTGCTAGTGGTTTGGGGTTTTACGAGCAGTACTTC
V: TRBV12-5
D: .
J: TRBJ2-7
size: .

CDR3: CAILGEGPANTEAFF
DNA: TGTGCCATCTTGGGTGAAGGGCCGGCGAACACTGAAGCTTTCTTT
V: TRBV10-3
D: .
J: TRBJ1-1
size: .

CDR3: CASSYGPYNSPLHF
DNA: TGTGCCAGCAGTTACGGACCTTATAATTCACCCCTCCACTTT
V: TRBV6-5
D: .
J: TRBJ1-6
size: .

CDR3: CASSYRGLSGNTIYF
DNA: TGTGCCAGCAGTTACAGGGGCCTCTCTGGAAACACCATATATTTT
V: TRBV2
D: TRBD1
J: TRBJ1-3
size: .

CDR3: CASSFNPGGSYEQYF
DNA: TGCGCCAGCAGCTTTAATCCAGGGGGTTCCTACGAGCAGTACTTC
V: TRBV5-1
D: TRBD1
J: TRBJ2-7
size: .

CDR3: CSAIGGGAGSYNEQFF
DNA: TGCAGTGCTATAGGAGGGGGGGCCGGCTCCTACAATGAGCAGTTCTTC
V: TRBV20-1
D: .
J: TRBJ2-1
size: few

CDR3: CASSAGDSFFNYGYTF
DNA: TGTGCCAGCAGCGCAGGGGACAGTTTTTTTAACTATGGCTACACCTTC
V: TRBV9
D: TRBD1
J: TRBJ1-2
size: few

CDR3: CSARPQGAYGYTF
DNA: TGCAGTGCTAGACCACAGGGGGCCTATGGCTACACCTTC
V: TRBV20-1
D: TRBD1
J: TRBJ1-2
size: .

CDR3: CASSQLAPRTDTQYF
DNA: TGTGCCAGCAGCCAACTAGCTCCTCGCACAGATACGCAGTATTTT
V: TRBV7-2
D: .
J: TRBJ2-3
size: few

CDR3: CASSQRDRVKQYF
DNA: TGTGCCAGCAGCCAACGGGACAGGGTGAAACAGTACTTC
V: TRBV3-1
D: TRBD1
J: TRBJ2-4
size: .

CDR3: CSAGTGVEKLFF
DNA: TGCAGTGCTGGGACAGGGGTTGAAAAACTGTTTTTT
V: TRBV20-1
D: TRBD1
J: TRBJ1-4
size: .

CDR3: CSVEQGWVTGELFF
DNA: TGCAGCGTTGAACAGGGGTGGGTCACCGGGGAGCTGTTTTTT
V: TRBV29-1
D: .
J: TRBJ2-2
size: .

CDR3: CASSTAASGELDTQYF
DNA: TGCGCCAGCAGCACGGCCGCTAGCGGGGAATTAGATACGCAGTATTTT
V: TRBV5-1
D: TRBD2
J: TRBJ2-3
size: .

CDR3: CASSEYASGRKNEQFF
DNA: TGTGCCAGCAGTGAATACGCTAGCGGGAGGAAGAATGAGCAGTTCTTC
V: TRBV25-1
D: TRBD2
J: TRBJ2-1
size: few

CDR3: CSARQGGSSYEQYF
DNA: TGCAGTGCTAGGCAAGGGGGCAGCTCCTACGAGCAGTACTTC
V: TRBV20-1
D: TRBD1
J: TRBJ2-7
size: .

CDR3: CASSQDRFERGVYEQYF
DNA: TGCGCCAGCAGCCAAGATCGGTTTGAGCGCGGGGTCTACGAGCAGTACTTC
V: TRBV4-1
D: .
J: TRBJ2-7
size: .

CDR3: CASSERGPYNEQFF
DNA: TGTGCCAGCAGTGAAAGGGGTCCTTACAATGAGCAGTTCTTC
V: TRBV2
D: .
J: TRBJ2-1
size: few

CDR3: CASSLVPLIDPGKGPQHF
DNA: TGTGCCAGCAGCTTAGTCCCCCTGATAGACCCCGGGAAAGGGCCCCAGCATTTT
V: TRBV7-2
D: .
J: TRBJ1-5
size: few

CDR3: CASSLEQTLNTEAFF
DNA: TGTGCCAGCAGCTTAGAGCAGACTTTGAACACTGAAGCTTTCTTT
V: TRBV7-9
D: .
J: TRBJ1-1
size: few

CDR3: CASSLESPGYEQYF
DNA: TGCGCCAGCAGCTTGGAATCGCCAGGCTACGAGCAGTACTTC
V: TRBV5-1
D: .
J: TRBJ2-7
size: many

CDR3: CASSYRRDSGYNSPPHF
DNA: TGTGCCAGCAGTTACAGGCGGGACAGCGGCTATAATTCACCCCCCCACTTT
V: TRBV6-6
D: TRBD1
J: TRBJ1-6
size: .

CDR3: CASSGEPNYGYTF
DNA: TGCGCCAGCAGTGGGGAACCTAACTATGGCTACACCTTC
V: TRBV10-1
D: .
J: TRBJ1-2
size: .

CDR3: CASSESGGTANTEAFF
DNA: TGCGCCAGCAGTGAGTCGGGGGGGACAGCGAACACTGAAGCTTTCTTT
V: TRBV10-1
D: TRBD1
J: TRBJ1-1
size: .

CDR3: CASSPPTGDTEAFF
DNA: TGTGCCAGCTCACCACCGACAGGGGACACTGAAGCTTTCTTT
V: TRBV18
D: TRBD1
J: TRBJ1-1
size: once

CDR3: CSAREWVRNEQYF
DNA: TGCAGTGCTAGAGAGTGGGTGCGGAATGAGCAGTACTTC
V: TRBV20-1
D: .
J: TRBJ2-5
size: .

CDR3: CASSLQGGHYGYTF
DNA: TGTGCCAGCAGCCTACAGGGGGGCCACTATGGCTACACCTTC
V: TRBV11-1
D: TRBD1
J: TRBJ1-2
size: .

CDR3: CASSQGSSGEQYF
DNA: TGTGCCAGCAGCCAAGGCTCCTCGGGCGAGCAGTACTTC
V: TRBV4-2
D: .
J: TRBJ2-7
size: few

CDR3: CASRKGLAGGQDEQYF
DNA: TGTGCCAGCAGGAAAGGACTAGCGGGGGGGCAGGACGAGCAGTACTTC
V: TRBV6-6
D: TRBD2
J: TRBJ2-7
size: .